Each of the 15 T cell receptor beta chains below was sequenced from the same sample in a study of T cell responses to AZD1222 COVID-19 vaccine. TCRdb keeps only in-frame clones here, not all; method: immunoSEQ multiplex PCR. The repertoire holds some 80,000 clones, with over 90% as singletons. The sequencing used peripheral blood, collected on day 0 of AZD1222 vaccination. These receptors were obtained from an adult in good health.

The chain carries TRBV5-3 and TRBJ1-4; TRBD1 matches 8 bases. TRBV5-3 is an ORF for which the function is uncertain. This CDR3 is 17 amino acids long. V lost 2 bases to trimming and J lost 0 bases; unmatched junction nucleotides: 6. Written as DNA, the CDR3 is TGTGCCAGAAGCTTCGCAGGGGGCTTATCAACTAATGAAAAACTGTTTTTT. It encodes CARSFAGGLSTNEKLFF.

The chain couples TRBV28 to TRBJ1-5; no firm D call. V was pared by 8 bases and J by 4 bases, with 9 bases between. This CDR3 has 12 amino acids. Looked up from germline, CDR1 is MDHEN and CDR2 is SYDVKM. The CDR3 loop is CASRTPNQPQHF. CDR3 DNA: TGTGCCAGCCGGACCCCAAATCAGCCCCAGCATTTT. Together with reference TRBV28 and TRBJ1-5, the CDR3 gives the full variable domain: DVKVTQSSRYLVKRTGEKVFLECVQDMDHENMFWYRQDPGLGLRLIYFSYDVKMKEKGDIPEGYSVSREKKERFSLILESASTNQTSMYLCASRTPNQPQHFGDGTRLSIL.

CDR3 bases: TGTGCCATCAGTGGGGTTCGCTCCGAGCAGTACTTC. It yields the protein CAISGVRSEQYF. V and J are TRBV10-3 and TRBJ2-7; D unresolved. CDR3 length: 12 residues. Germline-derived CDR1 and CDR2 are ENHRY and SYGVKD. Between the trimmed V and J ends, which lost 4 bases and 6 bases, there was a span of 10 bases.

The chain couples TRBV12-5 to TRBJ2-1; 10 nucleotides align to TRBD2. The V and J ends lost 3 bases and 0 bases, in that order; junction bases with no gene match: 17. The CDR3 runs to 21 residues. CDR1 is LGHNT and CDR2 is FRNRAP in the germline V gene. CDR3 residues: CASGLGPIAGGIPPSYNEQFF. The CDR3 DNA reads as TGTGCTAGTGGTTTAGGGCCGATAGCGGGGGGAATACCTCCCTCCTACAATGAGCAGTTCTTC.

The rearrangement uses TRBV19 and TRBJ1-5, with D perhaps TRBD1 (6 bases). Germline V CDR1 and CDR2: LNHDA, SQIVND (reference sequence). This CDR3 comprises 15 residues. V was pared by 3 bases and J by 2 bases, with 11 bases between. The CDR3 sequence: CASSMEGGGNQPQHF. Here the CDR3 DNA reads TGTGCCAGTAGTATGGAGGGGGGGGGCAATCAGCCCCAGCATTTT.

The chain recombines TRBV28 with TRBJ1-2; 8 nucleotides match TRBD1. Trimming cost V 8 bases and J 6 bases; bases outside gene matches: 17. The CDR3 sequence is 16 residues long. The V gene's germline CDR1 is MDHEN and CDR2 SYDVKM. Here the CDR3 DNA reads TGTGCCAGCTCCCCCTTTAAGGACAGGGTTCTCCATGGCTACACCTTC. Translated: CASSPFKDRVLHGYTF.

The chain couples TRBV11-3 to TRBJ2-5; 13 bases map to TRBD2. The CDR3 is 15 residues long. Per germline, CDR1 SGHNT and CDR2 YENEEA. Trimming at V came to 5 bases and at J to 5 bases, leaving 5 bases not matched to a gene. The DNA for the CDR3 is TGTGCCAGCAGCCAGGGGACTAGCGGGGTGGAGACCCAGTACTTC. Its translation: CASSQGTSGVETQYF. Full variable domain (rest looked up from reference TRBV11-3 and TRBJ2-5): EAGVVQSPRYKIIEKKQPVAFWCNPISGHNTLYWYLQNLGQGPELLIRYENEEAVDDSQLPKDRFSAERLKGVDSTLKIQPAELGDSAVYLCASSQGTSGVETQYFGPGTRLLVL.

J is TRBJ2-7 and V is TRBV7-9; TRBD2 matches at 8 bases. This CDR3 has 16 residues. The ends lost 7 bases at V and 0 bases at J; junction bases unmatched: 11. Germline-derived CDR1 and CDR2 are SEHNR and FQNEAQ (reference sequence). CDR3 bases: TGTGCCAGCAACCGAGCGGGGGTCATGAGCTCCTACGAGCAGTACTTC. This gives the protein CASNRAGVMSSYEQYF.

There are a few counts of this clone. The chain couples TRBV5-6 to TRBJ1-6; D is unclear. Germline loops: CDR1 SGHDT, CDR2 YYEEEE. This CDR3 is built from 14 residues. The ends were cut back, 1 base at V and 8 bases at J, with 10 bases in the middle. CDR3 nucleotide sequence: TGTGCCAGCAGCTTGCAGGATTCGGATTCACCCCTCCACTTT. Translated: CASSLQDSDSPLHF.

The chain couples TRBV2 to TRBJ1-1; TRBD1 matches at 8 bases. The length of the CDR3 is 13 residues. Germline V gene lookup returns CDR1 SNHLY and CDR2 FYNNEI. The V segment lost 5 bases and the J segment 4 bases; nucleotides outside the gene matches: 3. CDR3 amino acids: CASSLDRVTEAFF. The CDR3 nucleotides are TGTGCCAGCAGTCTGGACAGGGTCACTGAAGCTTTCTTT.

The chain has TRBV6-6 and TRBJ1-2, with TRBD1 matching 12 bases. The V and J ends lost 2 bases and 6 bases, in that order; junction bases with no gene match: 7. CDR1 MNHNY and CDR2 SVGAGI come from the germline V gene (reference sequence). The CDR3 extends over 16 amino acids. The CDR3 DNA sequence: TGTGCCAGCAGTTACACAATCGGGACAGGGGGCCATGGCTACACCTTC. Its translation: CASSYTIGTGGHGYTF.

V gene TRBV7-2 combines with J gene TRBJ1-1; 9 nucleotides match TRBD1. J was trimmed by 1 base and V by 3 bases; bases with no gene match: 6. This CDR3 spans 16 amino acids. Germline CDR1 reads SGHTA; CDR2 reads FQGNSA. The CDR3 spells CASSFGTGPGNTEAFF. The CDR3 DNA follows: TGTGCCAGCAGCTTCGGGACAGGGCCGGGGAACACTGAAGCTTTCTTT.

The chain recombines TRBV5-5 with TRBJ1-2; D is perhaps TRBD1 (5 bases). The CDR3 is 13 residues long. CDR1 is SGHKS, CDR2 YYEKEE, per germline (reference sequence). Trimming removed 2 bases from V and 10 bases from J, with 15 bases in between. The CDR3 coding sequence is TGTGCCAGCAGCTTTCAAGCAGGGTTAATCTACACCTTC. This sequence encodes CASSFQAGLIYTF.

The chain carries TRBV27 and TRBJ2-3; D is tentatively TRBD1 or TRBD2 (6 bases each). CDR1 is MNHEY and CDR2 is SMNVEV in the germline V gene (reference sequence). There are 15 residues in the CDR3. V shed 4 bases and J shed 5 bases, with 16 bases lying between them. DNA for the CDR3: TGTGCCAGCAGTTACTCTTACGGGGGCCGAGATACGCAGTATTTT. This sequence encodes CASSYSYGGRDTQYF.

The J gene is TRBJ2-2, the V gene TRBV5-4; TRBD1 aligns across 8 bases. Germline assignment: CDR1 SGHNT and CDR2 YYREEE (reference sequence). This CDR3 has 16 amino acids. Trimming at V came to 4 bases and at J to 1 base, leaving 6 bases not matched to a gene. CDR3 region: CASSPRTGKNTGELFF. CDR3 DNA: TGTGCCAGCAGCCCGCGGACAGGGAAGAACACCGGGGAGCTGTTTTTT.